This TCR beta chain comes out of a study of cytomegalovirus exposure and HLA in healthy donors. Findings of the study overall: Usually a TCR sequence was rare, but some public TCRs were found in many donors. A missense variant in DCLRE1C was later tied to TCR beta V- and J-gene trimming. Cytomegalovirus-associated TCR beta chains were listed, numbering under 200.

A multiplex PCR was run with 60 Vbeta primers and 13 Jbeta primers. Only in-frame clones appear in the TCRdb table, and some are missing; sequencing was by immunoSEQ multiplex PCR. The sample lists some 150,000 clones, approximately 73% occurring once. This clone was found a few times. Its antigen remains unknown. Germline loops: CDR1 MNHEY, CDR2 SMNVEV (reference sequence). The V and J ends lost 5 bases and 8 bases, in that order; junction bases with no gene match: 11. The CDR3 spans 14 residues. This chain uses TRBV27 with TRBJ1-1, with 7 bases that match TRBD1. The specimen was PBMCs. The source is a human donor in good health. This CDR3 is CASSDDRVIPEAFF. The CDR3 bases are TGTGCCAGCAGTGATGACAGGGTCATTCCAGAAGCTTTCTTT.